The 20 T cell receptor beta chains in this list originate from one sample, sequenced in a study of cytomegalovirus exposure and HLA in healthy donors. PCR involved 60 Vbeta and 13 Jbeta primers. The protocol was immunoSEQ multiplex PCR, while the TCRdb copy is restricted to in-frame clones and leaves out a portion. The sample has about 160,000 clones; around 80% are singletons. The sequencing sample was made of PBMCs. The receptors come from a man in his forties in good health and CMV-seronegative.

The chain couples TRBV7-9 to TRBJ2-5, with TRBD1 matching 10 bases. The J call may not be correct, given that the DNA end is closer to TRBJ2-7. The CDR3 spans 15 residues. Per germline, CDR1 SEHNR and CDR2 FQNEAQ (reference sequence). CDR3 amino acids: CASSRSGQGLYEQYF. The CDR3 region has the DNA TGTGCCAGCAGCCGGTCGGGACAGGGGTTATACGAGCAGTACTTC.

The CDR3: CASTWTSGYNEQFF. The CDR3 nucleotides are TGTGCCAGCACTTGGACTAGCGGTTACAATGAGCAGTTCTTC. The chain recombines TRBV2 with TRBJ2-1; 10 bases are a match to TRBD2. J was trimmed by 4 bases and V by 7 bases; bases with no gene match: 4. Per the germline V gene, CDR1 is SNHLY and CDR2 is FYNNEI. CDR3 length: 14 amino acids.

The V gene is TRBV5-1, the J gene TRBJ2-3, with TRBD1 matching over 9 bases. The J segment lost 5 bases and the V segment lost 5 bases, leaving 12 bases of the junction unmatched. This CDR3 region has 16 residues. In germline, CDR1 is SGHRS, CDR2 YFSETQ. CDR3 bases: TGCGCCAGCAGTAACACAGGGGGCTCTGGGGGAGATACGCAGTATTTT. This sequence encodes CASSNTGGSGGDTQYF.

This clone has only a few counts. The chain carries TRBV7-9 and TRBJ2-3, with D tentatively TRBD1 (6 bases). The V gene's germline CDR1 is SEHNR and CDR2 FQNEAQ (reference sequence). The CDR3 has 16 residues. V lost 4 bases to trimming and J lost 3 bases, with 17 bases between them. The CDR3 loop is CASSYRQAPGTDTQYF. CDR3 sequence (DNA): TGTGCCAGCAGCTACAGACAGGCCCCGGGTACAGATACGCAGTATTTT.

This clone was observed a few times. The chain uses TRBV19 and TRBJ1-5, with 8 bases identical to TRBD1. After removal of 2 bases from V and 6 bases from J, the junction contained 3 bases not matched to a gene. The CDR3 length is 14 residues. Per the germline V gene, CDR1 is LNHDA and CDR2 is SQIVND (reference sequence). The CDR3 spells CASSIQGAGQPQHF. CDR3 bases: TGTGCCAGTAGTATACAGGGGGCAGGTCAGCCCCAGCATTTT.

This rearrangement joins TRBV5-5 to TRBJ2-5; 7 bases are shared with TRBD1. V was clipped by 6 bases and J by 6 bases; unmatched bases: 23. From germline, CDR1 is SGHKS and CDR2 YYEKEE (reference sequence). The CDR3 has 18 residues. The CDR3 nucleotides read TGTGCCAGCACCACACTTTTGGCAGACAGGGTTCTTGGAAAGACCCAGTACTTC. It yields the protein CASTTLLADRVLGKTQYF.

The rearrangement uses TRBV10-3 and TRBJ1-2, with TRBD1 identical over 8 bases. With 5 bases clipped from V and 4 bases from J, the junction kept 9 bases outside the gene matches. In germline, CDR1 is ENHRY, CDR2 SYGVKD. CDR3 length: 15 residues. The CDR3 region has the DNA TGTGCCATCAGTACGGTACAGGGGGACGGCTATGGCTACACCTTC. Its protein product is CAISTVQGDGYGYTF.

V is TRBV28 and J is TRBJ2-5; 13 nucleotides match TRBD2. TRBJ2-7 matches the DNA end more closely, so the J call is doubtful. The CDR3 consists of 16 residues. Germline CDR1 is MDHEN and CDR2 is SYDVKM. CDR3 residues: CASSSGLAGVSYEQYF. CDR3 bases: TGTGCCAGCAGTTCCGGACTAGCGGGAGTCTCCTACGAGCAGTACTTC.

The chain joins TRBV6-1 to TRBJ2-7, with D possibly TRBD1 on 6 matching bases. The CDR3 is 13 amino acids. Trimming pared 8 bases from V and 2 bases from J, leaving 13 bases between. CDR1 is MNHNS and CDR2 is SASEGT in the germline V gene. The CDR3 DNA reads TGTGCCAGCTCCCCAGGGGACGCCTACGAGCAGTACTTC. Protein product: CASSPGDAYEQYF.

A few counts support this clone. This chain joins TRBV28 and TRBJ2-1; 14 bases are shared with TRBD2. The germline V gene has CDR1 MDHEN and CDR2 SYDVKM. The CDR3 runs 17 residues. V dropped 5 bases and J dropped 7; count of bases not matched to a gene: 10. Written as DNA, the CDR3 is TGTGCCAGCAGTCCTTCCCCGACTAGCGGGAGGGGGAATGAGCAGTTCTTC. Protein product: CASSPSPTSGRGNEQFF. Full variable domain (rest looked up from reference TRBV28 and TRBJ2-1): DVKVTQSSRYLVKRTGEKVFLECVQDMDHENMFWYRQDPGLGLRLIYFSYDVKMKEKGDIPEGYSVSREKKERFSLILESASTNQTSMYLCASSPSPTSGRGNEQFFGPGTRLTVL.

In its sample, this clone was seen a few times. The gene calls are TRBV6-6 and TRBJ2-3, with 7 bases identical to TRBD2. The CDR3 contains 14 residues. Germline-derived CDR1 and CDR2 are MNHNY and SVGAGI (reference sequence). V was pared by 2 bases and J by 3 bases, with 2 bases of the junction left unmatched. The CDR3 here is CASSYRGGTDTQYF. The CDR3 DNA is TGTGCCAGCAGTTACAGGGGAGGGACAGATACGCAGTATTTT.

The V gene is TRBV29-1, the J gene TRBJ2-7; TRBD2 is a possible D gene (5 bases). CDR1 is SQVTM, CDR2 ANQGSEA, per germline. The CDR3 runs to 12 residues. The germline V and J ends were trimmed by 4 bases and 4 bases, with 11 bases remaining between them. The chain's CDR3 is CSVGGNRYEQYF. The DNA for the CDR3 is TGCAGCGTTGGAGGGAACCGGTACGAGCAGTACTTC.

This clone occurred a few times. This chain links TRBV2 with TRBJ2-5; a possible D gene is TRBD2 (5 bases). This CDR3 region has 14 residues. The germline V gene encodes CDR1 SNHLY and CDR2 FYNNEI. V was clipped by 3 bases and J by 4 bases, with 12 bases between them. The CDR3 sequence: CASSDNGRGETQYF. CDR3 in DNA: TGTGCCAGCAGTGATAATGGGAGAGGAGAGACCCAGTACTTC.

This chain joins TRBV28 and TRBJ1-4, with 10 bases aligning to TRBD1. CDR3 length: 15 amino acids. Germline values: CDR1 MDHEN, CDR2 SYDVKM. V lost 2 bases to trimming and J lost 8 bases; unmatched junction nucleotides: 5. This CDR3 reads CASSLSGTGEEKLFF. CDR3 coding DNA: TGTGCCAGCAGTTTAAGTGGGACAGGGGAAGAAAAACTGTTTTTT.

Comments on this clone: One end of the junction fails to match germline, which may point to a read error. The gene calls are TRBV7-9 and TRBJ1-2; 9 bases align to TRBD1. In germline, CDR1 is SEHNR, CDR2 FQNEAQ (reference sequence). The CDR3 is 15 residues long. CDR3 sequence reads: CSSSPSPGTGYGYTF. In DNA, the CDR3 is TGTTCCAGCAGCCCTTCCCCCGGGACAGGGTATGGCTACACCTTC.

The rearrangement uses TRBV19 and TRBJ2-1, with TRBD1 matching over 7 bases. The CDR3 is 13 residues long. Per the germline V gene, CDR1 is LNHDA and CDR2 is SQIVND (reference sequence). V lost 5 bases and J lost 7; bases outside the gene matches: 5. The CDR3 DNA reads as TGTGCCAGTAGTTCACAGGGGACGAATGAGCAGTTCTTC. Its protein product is CASSSQGTNEQFF.

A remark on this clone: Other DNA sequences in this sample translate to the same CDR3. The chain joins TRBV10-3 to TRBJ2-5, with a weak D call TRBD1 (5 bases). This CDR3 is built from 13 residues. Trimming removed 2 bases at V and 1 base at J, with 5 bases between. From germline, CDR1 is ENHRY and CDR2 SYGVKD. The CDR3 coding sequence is TGTGCCATCAGTGAGAGGGGCCAAGAGACCCAGTACTTC. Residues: CAISERGQETQYF.

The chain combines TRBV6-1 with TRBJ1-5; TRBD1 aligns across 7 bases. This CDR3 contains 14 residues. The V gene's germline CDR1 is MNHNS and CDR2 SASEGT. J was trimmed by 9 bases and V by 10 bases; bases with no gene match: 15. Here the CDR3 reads CATATGSAPLPQHF. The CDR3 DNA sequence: TGTGCCACCGCGACAGGGTCGGCGCCTCTGCCCCAGCATTTT.

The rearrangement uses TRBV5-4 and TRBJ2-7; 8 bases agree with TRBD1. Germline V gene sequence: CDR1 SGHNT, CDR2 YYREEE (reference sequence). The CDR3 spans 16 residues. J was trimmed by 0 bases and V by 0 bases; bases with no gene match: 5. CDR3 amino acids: CASSLGDRRSSYEQYF. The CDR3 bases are TGTGCCAGCAGCTTGGGGGACAGGAGGAGCTCCTACGAGCAGTACTTC.

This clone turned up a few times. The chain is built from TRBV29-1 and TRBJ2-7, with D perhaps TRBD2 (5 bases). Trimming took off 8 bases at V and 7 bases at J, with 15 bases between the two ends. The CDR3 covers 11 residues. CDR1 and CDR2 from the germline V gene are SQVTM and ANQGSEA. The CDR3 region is CSTQESGEQYF. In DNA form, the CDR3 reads TGCAGCACTCAGGAGTCGGGAGAGCAGTACTTC.